Below, 32 T cell receptor beta chains from the same sample are listed, as sequenced in a study of early T cells in non-severe SARS-CoV-2 infection. TCRdb re-analysed the 5' RACE reads in MiXCR, keeping a single row per CDR3 protein. The profile shows 35,000 to 45,000 distinct CDR3 sequences, 9% to 15% of them singletons. Sequenced input: whole blood. The origin of the receptors is an adult who was a healthcare worker with PCR-confirmed SARS-CoV-2 infection or an uninfected control (not recorded which).

This clonotype was observed a handful of times. V gene TRBV29-1 combines with J gene TRBJ2-1; TRBD2 matches at 9 bases. V lost 1 base, J lost 8 bases, and 15 bases stayed unmatched. CDR1 and CDR2 (germline): SQVTM, ANQGSEA. The CDR3 spans 17 residues. The CDR3 DNA sequence: TGCAGCGTTGAAGGGGTGGCTAGCGGGATCGGTAAGGATGAGCAGTTCTTC. This codes for CSVEGVASGIGKDEQFF.

The chain has TRBV4-1 and TRBJ2-3; D may match TRBD1 or TRBD2 (6 bases each). V dropped 8 bases and J dropped 1 base, with 16 bases sitting between them. Germline V CDR1 and CDR2: MGHRA, YSYEKL. CDR3 length: 15 residues. This chain's CDR3 is CASRGDGGGTDTQYF. The CDR3 nucleotides are TGCGCCAGCCGCGGGGACGGGGGCGGCACAGATACGCAGTATTTT.

CDR3 residues: CASRGAGTALRPLHF. CDR3 DNA sequence: TGTGCCAGCAGGGGCGCCGGGACGGCCTTAAGACCCCTCCACTTT. The chain links TRBV6-2 or TRBV6-3 to TRBJ1-6; tentative D call: TRBD1 (5 bases). Trimming stripped 6 bases from V and 12 bases from J, with 21 bases between. CDR1 is MNHEY and CDR2 is SVGEGT in the germline V gene. The CDR3 is 15 residues long.

For this clonotype: It may be a read error: a sequence one base away is much more abundant. The chain employs TRBV7-3 and TRBJ2-2, with no clear D. This CDR3 region has 13 residues. Germline-derived CDR1 and CDR2 are SGHTA and FQGTGA. The CDR3 protein is CARSSEITGELFF. The CDR3 DNA reads TGTGCCCGCAGCTCGGAGATCACCGGGGAGCTGTTTTTT. The full variable domain, its missing parts supplied by reference TRBV7-3 and TRBJ2-2, is GAGVSQTPSNKVTEKGKYVELRCDPISGHTALYWYRQSLGQGPEFLIYFQGTGAADDSGLPNDRFFAVRPEGSVSTLKIQRTERGDSAVYLCARSSEITGELFFGEGSRLTVL.

The V gene is TRBV21-1, the J gene TRBJ1-1; the table's D gene call, TRBD1, was not cross checked with the DNA. TRBV21-1 constitutes a pseudogene. This CDR3 comprises 18 residues. The chain's CDR3 is CASSKEIEVRDTNTEAFF. As DNA, the CDR3 is TGTGCCAGCAGCAAAGAGATAGAGGTCAGGGACACCAACACTGAAGCTTTCTTT.

The rearrangement links TRBV28 to TRBJ2-7; 9 bases are a match to TRBD2. The V and J ends lost 6 bases and 4 bases, in that order; junction bases with no gene match: 13. CDR3 length equals 16 residues. CDR1 and CDR2 from the germline V gene are MDHEN and SYDVKM. DNA for the CDR3: TGTGCCAGCAGGAGGAATGGCGGGAGGGAGGCGTACGAGCAGTACTTC. Protein product: CASRRNGGREAYEQYF.

The chain uses TRBV5-5 and TRBJ2-7, with a possible D match to TRBD1 (6 bases). The CDR3 covers 15 residues. V dropped 2 bases and J dropped 3 bases, with 15 bases sitting between them. Per germline, CDR1 SGHKS and CDR2 YYEKEE (reference sequence). The CDR3 here is CASSFSDRKDYEQYF. CDR3 DNA sequence: TGTGCCAGCAGCTTCTCGGACAGAAAGGACTACGAGCAGTACTTC.

This clonotype was observed a few times. The chain joins TRBV29-1 to TRBJ2-7; D is possibly TRBD2 (6 bases). The CDR3 covers 13 residues. Trimming removed 4 bases at V and 5 bases at J, with 15 bases between. The germline V gene has CDR1 SQVTM and CDR2 ANQGSEA. This CDR3 reads CSVVPPGRHEQYF. In DNA, the CDR3 is TGCAGCGTTGTCCCGCCAGGGAGGCACGAGCAGTACTTC.

This clonotype has just a few counts. The gene calls are TRBV6-5 and TRBJ2-2; D possibly matches TRBD1 or TRBD2 (5 bases each). The length of the CDR3 is 13 residues. Germline CDR1 reads MNHEY; CDR2 reads SVGAGI. Trimming removed 5 bases at V and 7 bases at J, with 11 bases between. Here the CDR3 DNA reads TGTGCCAGCAGTCAAACTAGGGGCGGGGAGCTGTTTTTT. Encoded protein: CASSQTRGGELFF.

This clonotype was seen more than once but under ten times. The chain joins TRBV6-5 to TRBJ1-4; no firm D call. Trimming pared 5 bases from V and 7 bases from J, leaving 14 bases between. This CDR3 contains 14 residues. Germline CDR1 and CDR2: MNHEY and SVGAGI. The CDR3 DNA reads TGTGCCAGCAGTGAAGGAGCGATGGGTGAAAAACTGTTTTTT. Translation: CASSEGAMGEKLFF.

This clonotype was counted at least ten times. The CDR3 spells CASSPRGSDGDTQYF. DNA for the CDR3: TGTGCCAGCAGCCCAAGGGGGAGCGACGGAGATACGCAGTATTTT. The chain joins TRBV6-6 to TRBJ2-3; possibly TRBD1 for D (6 bases). From germline, CDR1 is MNHNY and CDR2 SVGAGI (reference sequence). V gave up 6 bases and J gave up 5 bases, with 18 bases separating them. The CDR3 sequence is 15 residues long.

This clonotype was detected ten times or more. The rearrangement links TRBV7-8 to TRBJ2-2; TRBD2 matches at 7 bases. The CDR3 is 16 residues long. J gave up 4 bases and V 1 base, and 6 bases lay outside the gene matches. The V gene's germline CDR1 is SGHVS and CDR2 FQNEAQ. CDR3 sequence: CASSLGRGFTTGELFF. The CDR3 DNA follows: TGTGCCAGCAGCTTAGGGCGGGGGTTCACCACCGGGGAGCTGTTTTTT.

CDR3 sequence: CASSPAGTKETQYF. The DNA for the CDR3 is TGTGCCAGCAGCCCCGCCGGGACGAAAGAGACCCAGTACTTC. The rearrangement joins TRBV7-9 to TRBJ2-5; D tentatively fits TRBD1 or TRBD2 (5 bases each). Germline CDR1 reads SEHNR; CDR2 reads FQNEAQ (reference sequence). The CDR3 extends over 14 amino acids. Deletions cut 5 bases from V and 3 bases from J, with 13 bases between.

This clonotype has just a few counts. The rearrangement links TRBV7-8 to TRBJ2-1; the match to TRBD2 covers 7 bases. Germline trimming cut 4 bases from V and 12 bases from J; bases unmatched to any gene: 12. The CDR3 is made up of 14 amino acids. Germline loops: CDR1 SGHVS, CDR2 FQNEAQ. As DNA, the CDR3 is TGTGCCAGCAGCTCCGAGCGGAGCGGGGCCCTGCAGTTCTTC. Its protein product is CASSSERSGALQFF.

CDR3 in DNA: TGTGCCAGCAATACACAGGGGATCGACACTGAAGCTTTCTTT. Translated: CASNTQGIDTEAFF. The rearrangement joins TRBV7-8 to TRBJ1-1; 7 nucleotides match TRBD1. The trim removed 7 bases at V and 3 bases at J, leaving 8 bases unmatched. CDR3 size: 14 residues. The germline gives CDR1 SGHVS, CDR2 FQNEAQ.

This clonotype was seen many times. V gene TRBV2 combines with J gene TRBJ2-3; TRBD2 aligns across 7 bases. This CDR3 contains 15 residues. V dropped 7 bases and J dropped 2; count of bases not matched to a gene: 9. Germline CDR1 reads SNHLY; CDR2 reads FYNNEI. CDR3 DNA sequence: TGTGCCAGCAATCCCTCAGCGGGAACCACAGATACGCAGTATTTT. This encodes CASNPSAGTTDTQYF.

To note about this clonotype: A much larger clone is a single base away; this may be a read error. The rearrangement links TRBV20-1 to TRBJ1-2, with D uncertain. V lost 0 bases to trimming and J lost 4 bases, with 15 bases between them. This CDR3 spans 15 amino acids. Germline CDR1 and CDR2: DFQATT and SNEGSKA (reference sequence). The CDR3 nucleotides are TGCAGTGCTAGAGATAGGACCGATCCTATCTATGGCTACACCTTC. Protein sequence: CSARDRTDPIYGYTF.

This clonotype came up a few times. This chain connects TRBV3-1 to TRBJ2-7, with 7 bases that match TRBD2. CDR1 LGHDT and CDR2 YNNKEL come from the germline V gene (reference sequence). The CDR3 consists of 13 residues. The trim removed 1 base at V and 3 bases at J, leaving 0 bases unmatched. This CDR3 reads CASSQGDYYEQYF. CDR3 in DNA: TGTGCCAGCAGCCAAGGGGACTACTACGAGCAGTACTTC.

This clonotype was seen at least ten times. The genes are TRBV5-1 and TRBJ1-6; D unclear. Germline V gene lookup returns CDR1 SGHRS and CDR2 YFSETQ. The V and J ends lost 0 bases and 5 bases respectively, with 12 bases between them. This CDR3 is built from 16 residues. The CDR3 loop is CASSLATGRNNSPLHF. CDR3 sequence (DNA): TGCGCCAGCAGCTTGGCCACGGGCAGAAATAATTCACCCCTCCACTTT. The full variable domain, rest sourced from reference TRBV5-1 and TRBJ1-6, is KAGVTQTPRYLIKTRGQQVTLSCSPISGHRSVSWYQQTPGQGLQFLFEYFSETQRNKGNFPGRFSGRQFSNSRSEMNVSTLELGDSALYLCASSLATGRNNSPLHFGNGTRLTVT.

Many counts were recorded for this clonotype. This chain links TRBV4-1 with TRBJ1-5; unclear D gene. Per germline, CDR1 MGHRA and CDR2 YSYEKL. This CDR3 has 14 amino acids. Trimming removed 1 base at V and 0 bases at J, with 4 bases between. The CDR3 sequence: CASSQVGSNQPQHF. The DNA of the CDR3 is TGCGCCAGCAGCCAAGTGGGTAGCAATCAGCCCCAGCATTTT.

The sample holds many counts of this clonotype. The chain carries TRBV2 and TRBJ2-7; TRBD2 matches at 11 bases. The CDR3 loop spans 15 amino acids. Unmatched junction bases numbered 5, after V lost 5 bases and J lost 2 bases. Germline V gene sequence: CDR1 SNHLY, CDR2 FYNNEI. For the CDR3, the DNA is TGTGCCAGCAGTAAACTAGCGGGAGCTGCCTACGAGCAGTACTTC. It is translated as CASSKLAGAAYEQYF. The entire variable domain, with the rest obtained from reference TRBV2 and TRBJ2-7, is as follows: EPEVTQTPSHQVTQMGQEVILRCVPISNHLYFYWYRQILGQKVEFLVSFYNNEISEKSEIFDDQFSVERPDGSNFTLKIRSTKLEDSAMYFCASSKLAGAAYEQYFGPGTRLTVT.

This clonotype was seen many times. The genes are TRBV29-1 and TRBJ2-1; 12 bases are shared with TRBD2. The CDR3 has 13 amino acids. Germline V lookup: CDR1 SQVTM, CDR2 ANQGSEA. Trimming at V came to 3 bases and at J to 8 bases, leaving 2 bases not matched to a gene. The CDR3 region is CSVDTSGGYEQFF. CDR3 nucleotide sequence: TGCAGCGTTGATACTAGCGGGGGGTATGAGCAGTTCTTC.

J is TRBJ2-3 and V is TRBV11-1; D is possibly TRBD1 (5 bases). CDR3 length: 14 amino acids. Trimming took 2 bases from V and 1 from J, leaving 7 bases between them. Per the germline V gene, CDR1 is SGHAT and CDR2 is FQDESV (reference sequence). The CDR3 is CASSLFRGTDTQYF. For the CDR3, the DNA is TGTGCCAGCAGCTTATTCAGGGGCACAGATACGCAGTATTTT.

This clonotype was detected only a few times. V gene TRBV7-9 combines with J gene TRBJ1-2; D not certain. V dropped 6 bases and J dropped 2 bases, with 16 bases sitting between them. Germline CDR1 is SEHNR and CDR2 is FQNEAQ (reference sequence). CDR3 length: 15 amino acids. The CDR3 loop reads CASSEDLGWNYGYTF. CDR3 bases: TGTGCCAGCAGTGAAGACTTGGGTTGGAACTATGGCTACACCTTC.

The rearrangement joins TRBV5-6 to TRBJ2-7; 7 bases are a match to TRBD2. Trimming at V came to 1 base and at J to 2 bases, leaving 9 bases not matched to a gene. Germline CDR1 SGHDT, CDR2 YYEEEE. CDR3 length: 16 residues. The CDR3 coding sequence is TGTGCCAGCAGCTTGACCCAAGCGGGGAGGGCCTACGAGCAGTACTTC. Encoded protein: CASSLTQAGRAYEQYF.

The chain carries TRBV7-2 and TRBJ2-3, with a weak D call TRBD2 (5 bases). CDR1 is SGHTA, CDR2 FQGNSA, per germline. The CDR3 spans 15 residues. The V end was cut by 5 bases, the J end by 4 bases, with 16 bases between. CDR3 sequence reads: CASSRNRPEADTQYF. Here the CDR3 DNA reads TGTGCCAGCAGCCGAAATCGCCCGGAGGCAGATACGCAGTATTTT.

The rearrangement joins TRBV29-1 to TRBJ1-1; D remains unclear. This CDR3 spans 12 amino acids. V lost 5 bases and J lost 1, with 8 bases in between. Germline V gene data show CDR1 as SQVTM and CDR2 as ANQGSEA. CDR3 in DNA: TGCAGCGTTCACCCGCGGAACACTGAAGCTTTCTTT. It specifies CSVHPRNTEAFF.

J is TRBJ2-3 and V is TRBV4-3; unclear D gene. V was shortened by 4 bases and J by 6 bases, with 11 bases between the two germline ends. This CDR3 is 13 amino acids long. Germline V gives CDR1 LGHNA, CDR2 YSLEER. For the CDR3, the DNA is TGCGCCAGCAGCCCTTACAGTGGCGATACGCAGTATTTT. It is translated as CASSPYSGDTQYF.

This clonotype was seen more than once but under ten times. The chain has TRBV7-9 and TRBJ2-3; 7 nucleotides align to TRBD2. The length of the CDR3 is 17 residues. Germline CDR1 reads SEHNR; CDR2 reads FQNEAQ (reference sequence). Trimming removed 6 bases from V and 1 base from J; junction bases left unmatched: 13. This CDR3 is CASSPLGGGRRTDTQYF. The CDR3 nucleotides read TGTGCCAGCAGTCCACTAGGAGGCGGGAGACGCACAGATACGCAGTATTTT.

This clonotype was recorded at least ten times. This chain connects TRBV7-6 to TRBJ2-2; possible D gene TRBD2, 5 bases. CDR3 length: 16 residues. Germline CDR1 SGHVS, CDR2 FNYEAQ. Trimming pared 2 bases from V and 3 bases from J, leaving 13 bases between. The CDR3 nucleotides are TGTGCCAGCAGCTTAAGGGAAAGGGAGTACACCGGGGAGCTGTTTTTT. Protein sequence: CASSLREREYTGELFF. Full variable domain (rest looked up from reference TRBV7-6 and TRBJ2-2): GAGVSQSPRYKVTKRGQDVALRCDPISGHVSLYWYRQALGQGPEFLTYFNYEAQQDKSGLPNDRFSAERPEGSISTLTIQRTEQRDSAMYRCASSLREREYTGELFFGEGSRLTVL.

In this sample, this clonotype turned up many times. The CDR3 is CASSLASQWDEQFF. In nucleotides, the CDR3 is TGTGCCAGCAGCTTAGCATCTCAGTGGGATGAGCAGTTCTTC. This sequence joins TRBV7-9 and TRBJ2-1; D is uncertain. This CDR3 has 14 amino acids. V was clipped by 0 bases and J by 8 bases, with 11 bases between them. Germline values: CDR1 SEHNR, CDR2 FQNEAQ (reference sequence).

In its sample, this clonotype was seen a few times. This chain links TRBV7-9 with TRBJ2-1; D is perhaps TRBD2 (6 bases). V shed 6 bases and J shed 7 bases, with 19 bases lying between them. The CDR3 is 15 amino acids. CDR1 and CDR2 (germline): SEHNR, FQNEAQ (reference sequence). The DNA of the CDR3 is TGTGCCAGCAGTCCTTGGGGAGCGGGTAGTAATGAGCAGTTCTTC. Its translation: CASSPWGAGSNEQFF.